This TCR beta chain came from a study of response to subunit inactivated influenza vaccine (dated by TCRdb to 2016 to 2019). About the full investigation: Deep quantitative T cell receptor repertoire profiling was used in the study to track responses to a trivalent subunit inactivated influenza vaccine.

Library construction relied on RT-PCR. This sample was sequenced with an Illumina HiSeq 2500. TCRdb reprocessed the public reads (quality trimming at Q25 with fastp, clone calling with MiXCR) and kept in-frame beta chains. When rows share a CDR3 protein, they turn into one entry using the most common DNA and genes. Present in this sample are 700,000 to 800,000 distinct CDR3 sequences, about 18% of which were seen just once. The top ten clonotypes cover 11% of the sample. Points the paper makes about the study in general: According to the authors, only a limited number of new T cells may be recruited by each seasonal influenza vaccination.

Via the germline V gene, CDR1 is MNHNS and CDR2 SASEGT. The cysteine opens and the phenylalanine closes a CDR3 of 17 amino acids. Here the CDR3 DNA is all that survives: 51 bases in frame from base 1. Ends trimmed: V by 5 bases, J by 3 bases; bases unmatched to a gene: 11. Note on this clonotype: This receptor's antigen is unknown. Base qualities are missing; no much larger clone stands one base away.

This TCR came from a man aged 45-65 years who received an inactivated influenza vaccine. Donor details come from another sample of the same person, matched by shared clones. Rearrangement joined TRBV6-1 to TRBJ2-1; a stretch of 9 junction bases matches TRBD2. This material consisted of PBMCs from blood, taken 5 days after vaccination. This receptor has the CDR3 CASSTAILAGLYNEQFF. The nucleotides read TGTGCCAGCAGTACCGCTATACTAGCGGGCCTCTACAATGAGCAGTTCTTC.